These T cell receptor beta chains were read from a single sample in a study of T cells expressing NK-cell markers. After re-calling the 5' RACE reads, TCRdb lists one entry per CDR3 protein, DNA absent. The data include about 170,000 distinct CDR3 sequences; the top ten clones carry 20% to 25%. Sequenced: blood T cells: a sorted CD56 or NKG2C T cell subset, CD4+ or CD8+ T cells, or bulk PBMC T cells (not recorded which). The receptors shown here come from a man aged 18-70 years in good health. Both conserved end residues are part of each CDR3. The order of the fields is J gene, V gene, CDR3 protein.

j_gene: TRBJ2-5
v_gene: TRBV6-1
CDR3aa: CASRGTGGNQETQYF

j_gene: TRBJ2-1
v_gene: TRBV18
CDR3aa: CASSPLAGDPVYNEQFF

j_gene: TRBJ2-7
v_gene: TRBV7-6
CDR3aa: CASSLRGTNYEQYF

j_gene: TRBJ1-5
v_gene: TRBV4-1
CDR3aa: CASSREDRAYSNQPQHF

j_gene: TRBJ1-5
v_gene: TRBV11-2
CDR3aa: CASSLGSREFGQPQHF

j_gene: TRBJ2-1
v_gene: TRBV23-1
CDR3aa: CASSQGSYNEQFF

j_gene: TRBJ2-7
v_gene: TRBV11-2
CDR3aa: CASSLGTRGAYEQYF

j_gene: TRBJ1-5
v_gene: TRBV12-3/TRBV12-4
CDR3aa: CASGLPGQKRYSNQPQHF

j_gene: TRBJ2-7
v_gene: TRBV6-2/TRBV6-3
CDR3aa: CASGSGTGTHEQYF

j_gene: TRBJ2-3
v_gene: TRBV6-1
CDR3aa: CASSTTILSTDTQYF

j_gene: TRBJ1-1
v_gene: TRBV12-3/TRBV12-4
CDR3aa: CASTQLPQGSEAFF

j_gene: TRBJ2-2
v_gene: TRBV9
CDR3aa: CASSTQGGMNTGELFF

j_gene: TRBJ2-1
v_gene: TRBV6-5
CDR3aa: CASSYSSVAGANNEQFF

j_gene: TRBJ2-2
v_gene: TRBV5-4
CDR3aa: CASSQGLAGAGGELFF

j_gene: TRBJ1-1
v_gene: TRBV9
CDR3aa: CASSPGPLPGQGGDTEAFF

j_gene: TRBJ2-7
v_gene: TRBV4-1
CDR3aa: CASSQEISDLTNEQYF

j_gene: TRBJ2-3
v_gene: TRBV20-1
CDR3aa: CSATGAPLNTDTQYF

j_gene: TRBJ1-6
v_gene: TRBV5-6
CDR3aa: CASSLVWGNSPLHF

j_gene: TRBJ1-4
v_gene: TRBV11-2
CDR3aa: CASSLRDRVTYVEKLFF

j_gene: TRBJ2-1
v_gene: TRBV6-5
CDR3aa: CASSYSASGGGTSYNEQFF

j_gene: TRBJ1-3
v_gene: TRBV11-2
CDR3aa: CASSASNMRGNTIYF

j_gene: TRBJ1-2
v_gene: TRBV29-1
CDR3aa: CSVEEAQGAYGYTF

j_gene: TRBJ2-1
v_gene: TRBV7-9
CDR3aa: CASTKSGGTQNEQFF

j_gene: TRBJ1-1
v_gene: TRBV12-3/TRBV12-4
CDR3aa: CASSLGIWRAGAFF

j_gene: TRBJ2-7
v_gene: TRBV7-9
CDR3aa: CASSTTAWEQYF

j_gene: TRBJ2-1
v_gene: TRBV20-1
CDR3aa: CSAGKGVNNEQFF

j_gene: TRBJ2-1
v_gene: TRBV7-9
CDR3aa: CASSQSGSQTYNEQFF

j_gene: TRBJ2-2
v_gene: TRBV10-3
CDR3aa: CASRTSESGELFF

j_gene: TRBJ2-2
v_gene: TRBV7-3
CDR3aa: CASSPRTDETGELFF

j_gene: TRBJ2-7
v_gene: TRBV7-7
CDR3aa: CASSLHDGSYEQYF

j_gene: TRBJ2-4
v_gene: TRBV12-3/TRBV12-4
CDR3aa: CASSPPGQGANIQYF

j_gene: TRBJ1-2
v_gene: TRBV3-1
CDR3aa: CASSPQPAALFYGYTF

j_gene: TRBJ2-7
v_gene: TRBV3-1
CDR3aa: CASSQGTSGVFTYEQYF

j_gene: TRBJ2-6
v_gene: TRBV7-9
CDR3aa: CASSLLISGANVLTF

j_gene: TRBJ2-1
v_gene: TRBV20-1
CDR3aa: CSARSGDQNPVNEQFF

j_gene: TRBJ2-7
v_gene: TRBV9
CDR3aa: CASSQRDGTVLSEQYF

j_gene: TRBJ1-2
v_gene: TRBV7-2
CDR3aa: CASSPSDSPNYGYTF

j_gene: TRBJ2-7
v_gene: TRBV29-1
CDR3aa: CSVASAGESSYEQYF

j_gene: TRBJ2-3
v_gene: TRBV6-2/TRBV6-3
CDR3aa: CASSYSFSTDTQYF

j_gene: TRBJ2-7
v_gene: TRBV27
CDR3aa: CASSKTSGGNYEQYF

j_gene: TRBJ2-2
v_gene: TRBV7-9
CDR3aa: CASSLGRTEFTGELFF

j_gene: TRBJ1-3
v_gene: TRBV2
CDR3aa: CAIWTILNTIYF

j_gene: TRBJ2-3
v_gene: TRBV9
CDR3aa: CASSVEVGATDTQYF

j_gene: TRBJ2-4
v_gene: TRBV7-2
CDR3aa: CASTLAKNIQYF

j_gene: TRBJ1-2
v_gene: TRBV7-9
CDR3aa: CASSIPRQGAFYGYTF

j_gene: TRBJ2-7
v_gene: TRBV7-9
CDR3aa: CASSYSGQGQYF

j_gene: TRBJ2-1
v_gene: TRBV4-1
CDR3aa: CASRPRGTSYNEQFF

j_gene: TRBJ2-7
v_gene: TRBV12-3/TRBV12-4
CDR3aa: CASSLMDYHPEQYF

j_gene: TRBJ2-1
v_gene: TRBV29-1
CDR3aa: CSVDRGGAYNEQFF

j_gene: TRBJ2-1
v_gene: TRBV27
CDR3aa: CASSFGIPGNEQFF

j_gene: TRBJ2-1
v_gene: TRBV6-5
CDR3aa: CASSYRGDSYNEQFF

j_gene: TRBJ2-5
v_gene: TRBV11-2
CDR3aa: CASSLIMTSGGVIQETQYF

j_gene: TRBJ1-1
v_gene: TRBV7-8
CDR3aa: CASSRGGGTYTEAFF